This T cell receptor beta chain is from a study of tumor-infiltrating lymphocytes in primary liver carcinoma. Across the whole study: The neoplasms were of stage T1-T3 N0M0, with dimensions of 4.2 to 10 cm across. Samples produced roughly 3.5 to 7.5 million productive TCRbeta reads, comparable across tissue types.

Co-extracted RNA and DNA came from 20-30 mg of unsorted bulk tissue. Primary liver carcinoma, confirmed by histopathology, was surgically resected. Turning to this clonotype: What it recognizes is unknown.

The CDR3 runs to 15 residues. Per germline, CDR1 LNHDA and CDR2 SQIVND (reference sequence). V lost 1 base and J lost 6; bases outside the gene matches: 4. General study findings and limits: Pairs of tumor regions overlapped more than tumor-adjacent and tumor-blood pairs did.

From approximately 530 ng of total RNA, TCR beta-specific cDNA was reverse-transcribed using a constant-region primer. It was through three nested multiplex PCR rounds of slightly modified ARM-PCR that TCR beta libraries arose. Primers for the first two PCR rounds were TRBV1-TRBV30 forward primers and a C-beta reverse primer (about 11 cycles per round). TCRdb reprocessed the multiplex PCR reads via MiXCR and lists one record per CDR3 protein. The sample lists tens of thousands of distinct CDR3 sequences; roughly 75% were seen once. This TCR came from a man in his forties with primary liver carcinoma and hepatitis B virus infection. The V gene is TRBV19, the J gene TRBJ2-1, with TRBD2 matching over 9 bases. Source material: tumor-adjacent normal liver tissue. The CDR3 DNA reads TGTGCCAGTAGTATAGTTAGCGGGGGCCTCAATGAGCAGTTCTTC. It yields the protein CASSIVSGGLNEQFF.